This T cell receptor beta chain was found in a study of T cells in tuberculosis. Study in general: Sequenced TCRs come from CD1B-GMM tetramer-binding T cells.

CDR1 is LNHDA, CDR2 SQIVND, per germline (reference sequence). The CDR3 runs to 13 residues. Between the trimmed V and J ends, which lost 7 bases and 8 bases, there was a span of 17 bases. Repertoires were generated with immunoSEQ multiplex PCR, while TCRdb's copy carries only in-frame clones and drops some. The sample has about 20,000 clones, around 87% seen once. The rearrangement uses TRBV19 and TRBJ1-2, with D unclear. The sequence came from a donor aged 10 to 29 with latent tuberculosis or without tuberculosis infection. Sequencing input: PBMCs. DNA of the CDR3: TGTGCCAGTACCCTCCGGAGCTTATACGGCTACACCTTC. Protein sequence: CASTLRSLYGYTF.